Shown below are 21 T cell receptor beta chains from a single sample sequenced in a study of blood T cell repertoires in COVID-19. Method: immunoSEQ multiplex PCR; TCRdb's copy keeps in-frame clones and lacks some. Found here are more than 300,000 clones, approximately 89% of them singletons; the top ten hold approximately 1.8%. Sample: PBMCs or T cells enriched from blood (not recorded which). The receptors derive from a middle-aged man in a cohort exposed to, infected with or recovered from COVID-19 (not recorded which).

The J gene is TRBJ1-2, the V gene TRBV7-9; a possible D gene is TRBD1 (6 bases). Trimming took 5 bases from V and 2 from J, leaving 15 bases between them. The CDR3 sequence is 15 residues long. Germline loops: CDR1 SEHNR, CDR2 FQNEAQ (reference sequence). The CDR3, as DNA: TGTGCCAGCAGCACTCCACAGGGACCCAACTATGGCTACACCTTC. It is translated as CASSTPQGPNYGYTF.

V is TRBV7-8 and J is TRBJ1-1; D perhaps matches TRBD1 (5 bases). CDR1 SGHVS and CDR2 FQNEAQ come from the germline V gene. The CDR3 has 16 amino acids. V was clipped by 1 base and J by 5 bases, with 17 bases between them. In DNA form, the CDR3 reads TGTGCCAGCAGCTTAGACGTGGGCAGGGCGGGGACTGAAGCTTTCTTT. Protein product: CASSLDVGRAGTEAFF. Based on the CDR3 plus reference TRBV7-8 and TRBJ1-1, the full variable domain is GAGVSQSPRYKVAKRGQDVALRCDPISGHVSLFWYQQALGQGPEFLTYFQNEAQLDKSGLPSDRFFAERPEGSVSTLKIQRTQQEDSAVYLCASSLDVGRAGTEAFFGQGTRLTVV.

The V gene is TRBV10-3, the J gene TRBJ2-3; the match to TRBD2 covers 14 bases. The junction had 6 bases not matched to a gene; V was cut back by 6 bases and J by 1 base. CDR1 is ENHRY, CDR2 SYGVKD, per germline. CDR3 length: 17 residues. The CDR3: CAIRAGLAGEGTDTQYF. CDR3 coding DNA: TGTGCCATCAGGGCGGGACTAGCGGGAGAGGGCACAGATACGCAGTATTTT.

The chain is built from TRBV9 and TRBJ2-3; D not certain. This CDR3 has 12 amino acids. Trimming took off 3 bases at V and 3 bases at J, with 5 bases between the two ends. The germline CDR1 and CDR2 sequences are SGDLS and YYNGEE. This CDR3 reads CASSARTDTQYF. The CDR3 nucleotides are TGTGCCAGCAGCGCCAGAACAGATACGCAGTATTTT.

CDR3 coding DNA: TGTGCCAGCAGCTTGGGGGGGCAGGGGTACGAGCAGTACTTC. Amino acids: CASSLGGQGYEQYF. The chain recombines TRBV5-5 with TRBJ2-7; tentative D call: TRBD1 (6 bases). This CDR3 is 14 amino acids long. Germline loops: CDR1 SGHKS, CDR2 YYEKEE (reference sequence). V was shortened by 0 bases and J by 4 bases, with 11 bases between the two germline ends.

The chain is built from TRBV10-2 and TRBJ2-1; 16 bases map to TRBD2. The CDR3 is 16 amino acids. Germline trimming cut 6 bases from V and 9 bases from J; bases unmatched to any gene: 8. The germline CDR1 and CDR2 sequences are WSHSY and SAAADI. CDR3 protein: CASREGLAGGQFEQFF. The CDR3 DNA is TGCGCCAGCAGGGAGGGACTAGCGGGAGGGCAGTTTGAGCAGTTCTTC.

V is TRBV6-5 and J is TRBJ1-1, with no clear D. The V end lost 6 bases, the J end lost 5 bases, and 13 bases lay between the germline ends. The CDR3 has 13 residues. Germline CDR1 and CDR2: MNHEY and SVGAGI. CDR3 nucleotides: TGTGCCAGCAGACCCCGAGGAAATACTGAAGCTTTCTTT. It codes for CASRPRGNTEAFF.

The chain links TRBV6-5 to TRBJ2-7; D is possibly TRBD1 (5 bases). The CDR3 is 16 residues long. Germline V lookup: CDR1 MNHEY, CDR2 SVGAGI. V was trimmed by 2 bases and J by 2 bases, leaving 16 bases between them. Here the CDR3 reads CASSYVLGPLTYEQYF. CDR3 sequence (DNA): TGTGCCAGCAGTTACGTGTTGGGGCCCCTAACCTACGAGCAGTACTTC.

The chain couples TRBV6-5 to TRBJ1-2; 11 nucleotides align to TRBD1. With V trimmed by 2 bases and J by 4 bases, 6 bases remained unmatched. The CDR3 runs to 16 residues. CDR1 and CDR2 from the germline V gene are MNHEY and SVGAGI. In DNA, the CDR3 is TGTGCCAGCAGTTACAGCGGACAGGGGGCTCTCTATGGCTACACCTTC. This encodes CASSYSGQGALYGYTF.

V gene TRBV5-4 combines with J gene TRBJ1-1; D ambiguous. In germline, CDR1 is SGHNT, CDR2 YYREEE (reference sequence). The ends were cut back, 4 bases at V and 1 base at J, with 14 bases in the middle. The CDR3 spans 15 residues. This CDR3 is CASSPKPPTNTEAFF. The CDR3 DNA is TGTGCCAGCAGCCCAAAACCTCCTACGAACACTGAAGCTTTCTTT. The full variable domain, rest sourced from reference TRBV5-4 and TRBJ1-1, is ETGVTQSPTHLIKTRGQQVTLRCSSQSGHNTVSWYQQALGQGPQFIFQYYREEENGRGNFPPRFSGLQFPNYSSELNVNALELDDSALYLCASSPKPPTNTEAFFGQGTRLTVV.

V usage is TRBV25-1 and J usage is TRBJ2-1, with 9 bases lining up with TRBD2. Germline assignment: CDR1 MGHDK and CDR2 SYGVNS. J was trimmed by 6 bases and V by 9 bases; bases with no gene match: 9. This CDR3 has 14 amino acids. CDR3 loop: CASQLAGGLNEQFF. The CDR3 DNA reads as TGTGCCAGTCAGCTCGCGGGAGGGCTCAATGAGCAGTTCTTC.

This chain's CDR3 is CASRSGLSGNTIYF. CDR3 in DNA: TGTGCCAGCAGATCAGGGCTCTCTGGAAACACCATATATTTT. The rearrangement links TRBV28 to TRBJ1-3; a possible D gene is TRBD1 (5 bases). Trimming shortened V by 6 bases and J by 0 bases, and 9 bases separated the two germline ends. The CDR3 runs to 14 residues. Germline assignment: CDR1 MDHEN and CDR2 SYDVKM.

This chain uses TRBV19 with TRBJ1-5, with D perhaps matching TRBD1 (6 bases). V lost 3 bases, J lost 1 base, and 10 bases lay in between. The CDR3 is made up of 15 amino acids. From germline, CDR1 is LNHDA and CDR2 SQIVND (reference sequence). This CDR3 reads CASSIRTASNQPQHF. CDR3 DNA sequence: TGTGCCAGTAGTATTAGGACAGCGAGCAATCAGCCCCAGCATTTT.

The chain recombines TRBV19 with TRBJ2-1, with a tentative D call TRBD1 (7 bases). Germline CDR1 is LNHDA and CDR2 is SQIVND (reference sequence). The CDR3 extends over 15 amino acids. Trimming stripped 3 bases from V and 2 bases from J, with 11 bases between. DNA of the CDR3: TGTGCCAGTAGTATGGAGGGGGCAGCCTACAATGAGCAGTTCTTC. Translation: CASSMEGAAYNEQFF. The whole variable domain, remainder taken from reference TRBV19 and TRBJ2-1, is DGGITQSPKYLFRKEGQNVTLSCEQNLNHDAMYWYRQDPGQGLRLIYYSQIVNDFQKGDIAEGYSVSREKKESFPLTVTSAQKNPTAFYLCASSMEGAAYNEQFFGPGTRLTVL.

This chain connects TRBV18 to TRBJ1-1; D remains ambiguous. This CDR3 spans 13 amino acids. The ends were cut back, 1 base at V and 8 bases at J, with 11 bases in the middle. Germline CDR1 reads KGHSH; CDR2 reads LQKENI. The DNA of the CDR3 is TGTGCCAGCTCACCACAGGCAGGCGAGGAAGCTTTCTTT. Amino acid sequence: CASSPQAGEEAFF.

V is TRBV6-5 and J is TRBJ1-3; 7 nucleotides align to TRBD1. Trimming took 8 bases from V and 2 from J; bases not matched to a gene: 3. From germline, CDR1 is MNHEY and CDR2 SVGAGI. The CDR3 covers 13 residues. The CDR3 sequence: CASLQGAGNTIYF. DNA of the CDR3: TGTGCCAGCCTTCAGGGGGCTGGAAACACCATATATTTT.

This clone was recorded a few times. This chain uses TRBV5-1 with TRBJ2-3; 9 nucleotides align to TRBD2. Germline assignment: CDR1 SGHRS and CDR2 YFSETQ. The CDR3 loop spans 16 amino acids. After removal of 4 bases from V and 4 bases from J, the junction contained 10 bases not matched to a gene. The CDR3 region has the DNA TGCGCCAGCAGCCTGGGGGCTAGCGGGACACCAGATACGCAGTATTTT. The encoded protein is CASSLGASGTPDTQYF.

The CDR3: CASSNGINQPQHF. In DNA form, the CDR3 reads TGTGCCAGTAGTAACGGGATCAATCAGCCCCAGCATTTT. This chain uses TRBV19 with TRBJ1-5; D is ambiguous. The CDR3 has 13 amino acids. V was trimmed by 4 bases and J by 3 bases, leaving 7 bases between them. Germline CDR1 reads LNHDA; CDR2 reads SQIVND (reference sequence).

DNA for the CDR3: TGTGCCAGCAGCTTTCCGACAGGAGGTGGCTACACCTTC. It encodes CASSFPTGGGYTF. The V gene is TRBV6-5, the J gene TRBJ1-2; the D gene is possibly TRBD1 (6 bases). V was pared by 6 bases and J by 7 bases, with 15 bases between. The CDR3 runs 13 residues. The germline gives CDR1 MNHEY, CDR2 SVGAGI.

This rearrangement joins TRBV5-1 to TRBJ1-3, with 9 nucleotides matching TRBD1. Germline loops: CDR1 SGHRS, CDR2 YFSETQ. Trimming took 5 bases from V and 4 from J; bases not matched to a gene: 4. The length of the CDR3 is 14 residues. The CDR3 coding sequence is TGCGCCAGCAGTCTTACAGGGGGCGGAAACACCATATATTTT. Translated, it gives CASSLTGGGNTIYF.

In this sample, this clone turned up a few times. CDR3 coding DNA: TGTGCCAGCAGTGGAACCGGGACAGGGGGCATTTTTGGTGAAAAACTGTTTTTT. Protein: CASSGTGTGGIFGEKLFF. The V gene is TRBV6-1, the J gene TRBJ1-4; 12 bases fit TRBD1. Germline V gives CDR1 MNHNS, CDR2 SASEGT. V trimming: 4 bases; J trimming: 7 bases; junction bases outside the gene matches: 13. There are 18 residues in the CDR3.